The 20 T cell receptor beta chains below all came from one sample that was sequenced in a study of CD8+ T cells in alopecia areata. Noted treatment: oral pan-JAK inhibitor, 5-10 mg twice daily. RNA was isolated and reverse transcribed to cDNA, the sequencing template. Clones were sequenced by immunoSEQ multiplex PCR, and TCRdb holds only the in-frame ones, with some missing. The sample includes some 200,000 clones, 50% to 70% of them seen just once. Sequenced material: CD4+ T cells sorted from blood, taken at week 4, from a patient treated with tofacitinib. All receptors come from a human donor with alopecia areata.

This clone was seen more than once but under ten times. The CDR3 loop reads CASSQGQGRNEKLFF. CDR3 DNA: TGCGCCAGCAGCCAAGGACAGGGAAGGAATGAAAAACTGTTTTTT. This chain links TRBV4-3 with TRBJ1-4; 7 bases map to TRBD1. Germline CDR1 is LGHNA and CDR2 is YSLEER. The length of the CDR3 is 15 residues. V lost 1 base, J lost 5 bases, and 4 bases stayed unmatched.

The genes are TRBV28 and TRBJ1-6, with TRBD1 as a possible D gene (6 bases). The CDR3 extends over 15 amino acids. Germline V gene data show CDR1 as MDHEN and CDR2 as SYDVKM. V lost 4 bases and J 7 bases, leaving 14 bases between the germline ends. CDR3 nucleotides: TGTGCCAGCAGTTACCGACAGGCGACAAATTCACCCCTCCACTTT. Amino acids: CASSYRQATNSPLHF.

This clone was seen only a few times. The chain employs TRBV7-2 and TRBJ1-2; perhaps TRBD1 as D (6 bases). From germline, CDR1 is SGHTA and CDR2 FQGNSA. The V end lost 5 bases, the J end lost 0 bases, and 19 bases lay between the germline ends. The CDR3 runs 17 residues. CDR3 in DNA: TGTGCCAGCAGCACACTAGGACAGTTGGCTTCTAACTATGGCTACACCTTC. This codes for CASSTLGQLASNYGYTF.

Here the CDR3 reads CASSRTGPNYGYTF. The DNA of the CDR3 is TGTGCCAGCAGTCGGACAGGGCCGAACTATGGCTACACCTTC. V and J are TRBV2 and TRBJ1-2; 8 nucleotides agree with TRBD1. With 5 bases clipped from V and 2 bases from J, the junction kept 4 bases outside the gene matches. Germline V CDR1 and CDR2: SNHLY, FYNNEI. The CDR3 is 14 residues long.

The rearrangement joins TRBV7-9 to TRBJ2-1, with unresolved D. The CDR3 covers 16 residues. Germline-derived CDR1 and CDR2 are SEHNR and FQNEAQ (reference sequence). The V and J ends lost 5 bases and 2 bases respectively, with 16 bases between them. As DNA, the CDR3 is TGTGCCAGCAGCCAGGCAGATAGTAGGCCCTACAATGAGCAGTTCTTC. Encoded protein: CASSQADSRPYNEQFF.

Details on this clone: The sample has other DNA sequences that encode this CDR3 too. This chain links TRBV28 with TRBJ2-5; 7 bases agree with TRBD1. V shed 5 bases, J shed 2 bases, and the junction held 2 bases outside the gene matches. Per the germline V gene, CDR1 is MDHEN and CDR2 is SYDVKM. The CDR3 has 13 amino acids. In nucleotides, the CDR3 is TGTGCCAGCAGTCTGGGACAGCAAGAGACCCAGTACTTC. As protein: CASSLGQQETQYF.

The rearrangement joins TRBV29-1 to TRBJ1-2, with D possibly matching TRBD1 (5 bases). The CDR3 has 16 amino acids. The germline V gene has CDR1 SQVTM and CDR2 ANQGSEA. V lost 0 bases, J lost 0 bases, and 14 bases lay in between. The CDR3 nucleotides are TGCAGCGTTGAAGATCAACAGGCACTATCTAACTATGGCTACACCTTC. Translated: CSVEDQQALSNYGYTF.

J is TRBJ1-1 and V is TRBV6-1; unclear D gene. V shed 8 bases and J shed 7 bases, with 11 bases lying between them. The CDR3 length is 11 residues. The germline V gene encodes CDR1 MNHNS and CDR2 SASEGT. CDR3 sequence reads: CASVLWLEAFF. The DNA of the CDR3 is TGTGCCAGCGTCCTTTGGCTTGAAGCTTTCTTT.

This clone was seen at least ten times. V and J are TRBV2 and TRBJ2-2, with TRBD2 identical over 9 bases. CDR3 size: 15 residues. The germline gives CDR1 SNHLY, CDR2 FYNNEI. Unmatched junction bases numbered 0, after V lost 4 bases and J lost 0 bases. This CDR3 is CASSGLAANTGELFF. The CDR3 coding sequence is TGTGCCAGCAGTGGACTAGCGGCGAACACCGGGGAGCTGTTTTTT.

This chain connects TRBV29-1 to TRBJ1-2, with D unresolved. CDR1 is SQVTM and CDR2 is ANQGSEA in the germline V gene. The CDR3 totals 11 residues. Trimming took off 5 bases at V and 7 bases at J, with 11 bases between the two ends. The CDR3 reads CSVSGSGGYTF. The DNA of the CDR3 is TGCAGCGTTAGTGGAAGTGGTGGCTACACCTTC.

The V and J genes are TRBV29-1 and TRBJ1-2; D may be TRBD1 (6 bases). This CDR3 is built from 14 residues. Germline V gives CDR1 SQVTM, CDR2 ANQGSEA. V dropped 6 bases and J dropped 3 bases, with 17 bases sitting between them. The DNA for the CDR3 is TGCAGCGTCCTGGATGGACAGAGATACTATGGCTACACCTTC. It translates to CSVLDGQRYYGYTF.

This clone came up a few times. At one of its ends the junction is not consistent with the germline gene, which may arise from a read error. CDR3 in amino acids: CASQDQTSNNEQFF. The CDR3 nucleotides are TGTGCCAGCCAGGACCAAACCTCCAACAATGAGCAGTTCTTC. This chain uses TRBV11-3 with TRBJ2-1; unclear D gene. The CDR3 spans 14 residues. Looked up from germline, CDR1 is SGHNT and CDR2 is YENEEA.

The chain uses TRBV7-2 and TRBJ1-1, with D uncertain. Trimming removed 1 base at V and 1 base at J, with 7 bases between. Germline V gene data show CDR1 as SGHTA and CDR2 as FQGNSA. The length of the CDR3 is 14 residues. The CDR3 protein is CASSLVPTNTEAFF. The CDR3 DNA is TGTGCCAGCAGCTTAGTTCCCACGAACACTGAAGCTTTCTTT.

Only one count was recorded for this clone. The V call is TRBV5-6, the J call TRBJ2-1; D is possibly TRBD2 (6 bases). CDR1 SGHDT and CDR2 YYEEEE come from the germline V gene. CDR3 size: 11 residues. The V and J ends lost 3 bases and 9 bases respectively, with 7 bases between them. The CDR3 spells CASSWGVEQFF. DNA for the CDR3: TGTGCCAGCAGCTGGGGGGTTGAGCAGTTCTTC.

The chain links TRBV30 to TRBJ2-1, with 10 bases fitting TRBD2. This CDR3 spans 15 amino acids. Germline values: CDR1 GTSNPN, CDR2 SVGIG (reference sequence). V shed 0 bases and J 5 bases; nucleotides not matched to a gene: 4. In DNA form, the CDR3 reads TGTGCCTGGAGTGTAGTAGCGGGGGGCCACAATGAGCAGTTCTTC. This codes for CAWSVVAGGHNEQFF.

In this sample, this clone turned up a few times. V and J are TRBV5-6 and TRBJ1-6, with D maybe TRBD1 (6 bases). Trimming took 5 bases from V and 7 from J, leaving 16 bases between them. The germline V gene encodes CDR1 SGHDT and CDR2 YYEEEE. This CDR3 is built from 15 residues. CDR3 region: CASSPPGHTNSPLHF. CDR3 coding DNA: TGTGCCAGCAGTCCTCCGGGACACACCAATTCACCCCTCCACTTT.

The chain carries TRBV25-1 and TRBJ2-5; D perhaps matches TRBD2 (7 bases). This CDR3 has 15 amino acids. Trimming stripped 3 bases from V and 5 bases from J, with 16 bases between. Germline V gives CDR1 MGHDK, CDR2 SYGVNS. CDR3 residues: CASSDSGGPTETQYF. DNA for the CDR3: TGTGCCAGCAGTGACTCGGGGGGCCCTACTGAGACCCAGTACTTC.

V and J are TRBV6-5 and TRBJ2-5, with D tentatively TRBD2 (6 bases). V was cut by 6 bases and J by 5 bases, with 16 bases left in between. This CDR3 region has 14 residues. From germline, CDR1 is MNHEY and CDR2 SVGAGI. Here the CDR3 DNA reads TGTGCCAGCAGCCCCAAGACTAGATCCGAGACCCAGTACTTC. This translates into CASSPKTRSETQYF.

This chain joins TRBV29-1 and TRBJ1-2; D may be TRBD1 (5 bases). The germline CDR1 and CDR2 sequences are SQVTM and ANQGSEA. Trimming took off 1 base at V and 4 bases at J, with 7 bases between the two ends. This CDR3 is 12 amino acids long. The CDR3 bases are TGCAGCGTTGAAGGACAGCTCTATGGCTACACCTTC. It translates to CSVEGQLYGYTF.

V usage is TRBV30 and J usage is TRBJ1-3; the match to TRBD1 covers 9 bases. This CDR3 spans 17 amino acids. The V gene end was trimmed by 5 bases and the J gene end by 4 bases; junction bases not matched to a gene: 15. Germline values: CDR1 GTSNPN, CDR2 SVGIG (reference sequence). CDR3 sequence reads: CAWDRPGQGKRGNTIYF. The CDR3 DNA reads TGTGCCTGGGACCGTCCGGGACAGGGTAAACGAGGAAACACCATATATTTT.